This TCR beta chain was identified in a study of cytomegalovirus exposure and HLA in healthy donors. Background on the study: An earlier analysis identified 120 million or so unique TCR beta sequences in approximately 170 million T cells.

Primers: 60 Vbeta forward and 13 Jbeta reverse. Some clones are missing from TCRdb's copy, which holds only in-frame ones; the method was immunoSEQ multiplex PCR. Here the sample spans about 220,000 clones, approximately 88% being singletons. Whole-study results and caveats: The classifier, whose performance was assessed in both the original and validation cohorts, reportedly diagnosed cytomegalovirus status with high specificity and sensitivity.

This CDR3 is 15 amino acids long. Germline V gene data show CDR1 as MGHRA and CDR2 as YSYEKL. J lost 7 bases, V lost 0 bases, and 7 bases had no gene match. This clone was detected a few times. As yet, its antigen is unknown. Sequenced sample: PBMCs. This clonotype originated in a boy aged 2 to 9 in good health and CMV-seronegative. V gene TRBV4-1 combines with J gene TRBJ2-7, with 9 nucleotides matching TRBD1. The CDR3 DNA follows: TGCGCCAGCAGCCAAGAATCACAGGGGGCAAAAGAGCAGTACTTC. It encodes CASSQESQGAKEQYF.